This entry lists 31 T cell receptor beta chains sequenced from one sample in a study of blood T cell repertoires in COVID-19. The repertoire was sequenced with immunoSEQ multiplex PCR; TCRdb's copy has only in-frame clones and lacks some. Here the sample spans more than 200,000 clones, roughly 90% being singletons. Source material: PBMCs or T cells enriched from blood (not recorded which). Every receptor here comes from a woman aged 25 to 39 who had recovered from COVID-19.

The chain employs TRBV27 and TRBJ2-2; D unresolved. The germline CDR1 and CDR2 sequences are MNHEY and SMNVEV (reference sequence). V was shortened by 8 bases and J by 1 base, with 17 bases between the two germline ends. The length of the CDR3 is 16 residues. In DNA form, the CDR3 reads TGTGCCAGCGGAAGCCGGGTTAACCTGAACACCGGGGAGCTGTTTTTT. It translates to CASGSRVNLNTGELFF.

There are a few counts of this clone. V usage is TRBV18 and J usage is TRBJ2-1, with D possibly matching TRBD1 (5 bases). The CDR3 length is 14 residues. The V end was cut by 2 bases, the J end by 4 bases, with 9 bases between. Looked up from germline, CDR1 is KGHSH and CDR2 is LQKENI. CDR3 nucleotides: TGTGCCAGCTCACCAACACAGGTTTACAATGAGCAGTTCTTC. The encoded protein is CASSPTQVYNEQFF.

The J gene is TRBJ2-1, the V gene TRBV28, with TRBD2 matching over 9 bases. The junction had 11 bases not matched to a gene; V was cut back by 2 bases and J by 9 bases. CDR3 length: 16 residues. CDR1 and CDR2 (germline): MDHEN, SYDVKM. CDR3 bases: TGTGCCAGCAGTTTAAGGTTAGCGGGAGTATGGGGTGAGCAGTTCTTC. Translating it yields CASSLRLAGVWGEQFF.

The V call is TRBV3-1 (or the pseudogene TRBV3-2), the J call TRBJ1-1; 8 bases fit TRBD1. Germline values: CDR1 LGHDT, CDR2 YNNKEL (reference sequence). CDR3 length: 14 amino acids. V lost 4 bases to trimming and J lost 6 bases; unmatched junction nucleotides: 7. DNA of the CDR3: TGTGCCAGCAGCCCCGCAGGGGGCCGGGCTGAAGCTTTCTTT. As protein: CASSPAGGRAEAFF.

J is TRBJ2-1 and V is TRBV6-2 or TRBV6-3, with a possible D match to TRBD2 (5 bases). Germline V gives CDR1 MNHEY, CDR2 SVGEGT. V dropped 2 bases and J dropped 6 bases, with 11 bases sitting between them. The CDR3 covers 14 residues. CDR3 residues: CASSYGGLTNEQFF. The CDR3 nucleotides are TGTGCCAGCAGTTACGGCGGACTTACCAATGAGCAGTTCTTC.

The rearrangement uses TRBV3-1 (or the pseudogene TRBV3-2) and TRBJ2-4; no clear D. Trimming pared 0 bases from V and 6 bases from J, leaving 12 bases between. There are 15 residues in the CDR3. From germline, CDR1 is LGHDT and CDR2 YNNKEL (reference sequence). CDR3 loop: CASSQDLREVNIQYF. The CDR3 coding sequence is TGTGCCAGCAGCCAAGATCTGAGAGAGGTAAACATTCAGTACTTC.

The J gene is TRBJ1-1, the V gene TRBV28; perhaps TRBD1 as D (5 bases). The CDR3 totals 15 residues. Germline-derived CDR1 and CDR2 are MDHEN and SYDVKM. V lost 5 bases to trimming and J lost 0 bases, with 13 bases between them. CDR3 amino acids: CASSPPGLLNTEAFF. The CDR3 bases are TGTGCCAGCAGTCCCCCGGGACTCTTGAACACTGAAGCTTTCTTT.

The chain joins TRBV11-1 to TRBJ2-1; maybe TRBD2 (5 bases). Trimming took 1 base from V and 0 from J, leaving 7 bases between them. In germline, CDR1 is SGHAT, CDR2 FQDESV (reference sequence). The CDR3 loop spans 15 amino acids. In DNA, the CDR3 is TGTGCCAGCAGCTTAGGTGGAGGCTCCTACAATGAGCAGTTCTTC. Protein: CASSLGGGSYNEQFF. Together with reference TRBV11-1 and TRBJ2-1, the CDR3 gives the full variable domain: EAEVAQSPRYKITEKSQAVAFWCDPISGHATLYWYRQILGQGPELLVQFQDESVVDDSQLPKDRFSAERLKGVDSTLKIQPAELGDSAMYLCASSLGGGSYNEQFFGPGTRLTVL.

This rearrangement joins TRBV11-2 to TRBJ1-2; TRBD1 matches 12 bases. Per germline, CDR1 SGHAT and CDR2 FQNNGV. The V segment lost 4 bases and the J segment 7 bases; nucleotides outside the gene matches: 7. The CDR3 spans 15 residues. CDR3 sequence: CASSSPGQGASGYTF. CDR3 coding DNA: TGTGCCAGCAGCTCTCCGGGACAGGGGGCAAGTGGCTACACCTTC.

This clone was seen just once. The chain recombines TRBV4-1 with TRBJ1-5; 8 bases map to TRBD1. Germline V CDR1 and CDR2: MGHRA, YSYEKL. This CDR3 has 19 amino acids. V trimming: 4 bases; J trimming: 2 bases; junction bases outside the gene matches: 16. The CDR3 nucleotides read TGCGCCAGCAGCCCACACACCACCGGGACAGGCCTCGGCAATCAGCCCCAGCATTTT. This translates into CASSPHTTGTGLGNQPQHF.

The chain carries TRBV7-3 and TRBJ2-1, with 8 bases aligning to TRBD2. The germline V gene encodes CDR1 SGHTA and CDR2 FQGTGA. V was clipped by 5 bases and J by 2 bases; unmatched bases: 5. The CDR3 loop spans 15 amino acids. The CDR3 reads CASSLIAGTYNEQFF. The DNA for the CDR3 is TGTGCCAGCAGCCTGATAGCGGGGACCTACAATGAGCAGTTCTTC.

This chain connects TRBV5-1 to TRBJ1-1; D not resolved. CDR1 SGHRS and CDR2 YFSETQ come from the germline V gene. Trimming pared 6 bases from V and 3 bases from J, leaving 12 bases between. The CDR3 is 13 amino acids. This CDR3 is CASNLHGDTEAFF. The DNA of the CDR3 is TGCGCCAGCAATCTCCACGGGGACACTGAAGCTTTCTTT.

CDR3 in amino acids: CASSPGTSKDTIYF. CDR3 sequence (DNA): TGTGCCAGCAGCCCCGGGACTTCAAAGGACACCATATATTTT. The chain combines TRBV9 with TRBJ1-3; weak D call: TRBD1 (5 bases). V was shortened by 4 bases and J by 8 bases, with 16 bases between the two germline ends. Germline V gives CDR1 SGDLS, CDR2 YYNGEE. The CDR3 length is 14 residues.

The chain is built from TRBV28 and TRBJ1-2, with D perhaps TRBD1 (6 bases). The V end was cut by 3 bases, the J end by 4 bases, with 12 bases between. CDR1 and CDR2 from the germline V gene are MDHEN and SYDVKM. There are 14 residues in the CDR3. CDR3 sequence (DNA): TGTGCCAGCAGTTTTCGGGGGGCGAGCTATGGCTACACCTTC. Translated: CASSFRGASYGYTF.

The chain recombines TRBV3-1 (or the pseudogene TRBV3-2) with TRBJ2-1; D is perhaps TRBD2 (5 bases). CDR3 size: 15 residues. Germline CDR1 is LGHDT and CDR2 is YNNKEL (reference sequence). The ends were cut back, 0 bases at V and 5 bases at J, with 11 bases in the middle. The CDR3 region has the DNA TGTGCCAGCAGCCAAGATTTTGGGAGCGACAATGAGCAGTTCTTC. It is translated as CASSQDFGSDNEQFF.

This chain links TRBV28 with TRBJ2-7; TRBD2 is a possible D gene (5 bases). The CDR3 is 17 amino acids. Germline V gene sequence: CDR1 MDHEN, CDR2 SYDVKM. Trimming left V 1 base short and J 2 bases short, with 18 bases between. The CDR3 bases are TGTGCCAGCAGTTTATTATTTCGGGGAACCCTAACCTACGAGCAGTACTTC. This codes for CASSLLFRGTLTYEQYF.

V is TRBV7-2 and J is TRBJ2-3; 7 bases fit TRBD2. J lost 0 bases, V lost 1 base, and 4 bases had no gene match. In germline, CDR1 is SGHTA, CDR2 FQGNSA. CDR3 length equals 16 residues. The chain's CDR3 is CASSLVPSGSTDTQYF. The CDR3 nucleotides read TGTGCCAGCAGCTTAGTCCCTAGCGGCAGCACAGATACGCAGTATTTT. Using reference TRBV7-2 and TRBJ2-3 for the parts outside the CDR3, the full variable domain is GAGVSQSPSNKVTEKGKDVELRCDPISGHTALYWYRQSLGQGLEFLIYFQGNSAPDKSGLPSDRFSAERTGGSVSTLTIQRTQQEDSAVYLCASSLVPSGSTDTQYFGPGTRLTVL.

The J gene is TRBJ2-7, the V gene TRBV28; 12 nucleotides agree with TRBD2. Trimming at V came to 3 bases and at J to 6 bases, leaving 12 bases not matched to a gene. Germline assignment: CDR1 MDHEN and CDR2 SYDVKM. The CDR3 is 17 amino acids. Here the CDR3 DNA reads TGTGCCAGCAGTTTTTGGGGGACTAGCGGGTCCAGGGCCGAGCAGTACTTC. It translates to CASSFWGTSGSRAEQYF.

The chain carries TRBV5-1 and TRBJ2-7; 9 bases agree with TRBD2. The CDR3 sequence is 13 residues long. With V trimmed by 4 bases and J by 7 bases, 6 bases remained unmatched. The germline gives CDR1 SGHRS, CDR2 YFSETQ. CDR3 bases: TGCGCCAGCAGCCTAGCGGGACTTTGGGAGCAGTACTTC. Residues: CASSLAGLWEQYF.

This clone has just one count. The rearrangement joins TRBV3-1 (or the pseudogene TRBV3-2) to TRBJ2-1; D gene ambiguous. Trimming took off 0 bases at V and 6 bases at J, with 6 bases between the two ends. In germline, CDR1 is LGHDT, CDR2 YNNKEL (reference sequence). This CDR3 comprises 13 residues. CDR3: CASSQDLVNEQFF. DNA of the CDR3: TGTGCCAGCAGCCAAGATTTAGTCAATGAGCAGTTCTTC.

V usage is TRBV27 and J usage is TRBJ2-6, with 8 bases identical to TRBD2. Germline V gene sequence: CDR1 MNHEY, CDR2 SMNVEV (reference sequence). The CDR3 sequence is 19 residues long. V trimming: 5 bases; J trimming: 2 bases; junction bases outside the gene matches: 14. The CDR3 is CASSSQKLREGTGANVLTF. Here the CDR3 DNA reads TGTGCCAGCAGTAGTCAGAAGCTACGGGAGGGAACTGGGGCCAACGTCCTGACTTTC.

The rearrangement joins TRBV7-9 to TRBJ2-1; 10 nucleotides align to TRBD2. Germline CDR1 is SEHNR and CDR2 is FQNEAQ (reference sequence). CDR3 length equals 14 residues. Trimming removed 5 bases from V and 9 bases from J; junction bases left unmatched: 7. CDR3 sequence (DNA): TGTGCCAGCAGCCGAGGTGGGACTAGCGTTGAGCAGTTCTTC. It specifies CASSRGGTSVEQFF. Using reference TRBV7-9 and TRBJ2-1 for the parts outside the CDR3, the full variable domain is DTGVSQNPRHKITKRGQNVTFRCDPISEHNRLYWYRQTLGQGPEFLTYFQNEAQLEKSRLLSDRFSAERPKGSFSTLEIQRTEQGDSAMYLCASSRGGTSVEQFFGPGTRLTVL.

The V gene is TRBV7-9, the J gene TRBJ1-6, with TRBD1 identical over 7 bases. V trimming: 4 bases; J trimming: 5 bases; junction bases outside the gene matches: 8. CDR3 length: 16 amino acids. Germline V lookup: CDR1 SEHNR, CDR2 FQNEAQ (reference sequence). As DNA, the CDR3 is TGTGCCAGCAGCTCCCGGGGGGGACAGAATAATTCACCCCTCCACTTT. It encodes CASSSRGGQNNSPLHF.

The CDR3: CAWTEGTAGNQPQHF. As DNA, the CDR3 is TGTGCCTGGACCGAGGGGACAGCAGGCAATCAGCCCCAGCATTTT. The chain links TRBV30 to TRBJ1-5; 7 bases match TRBD1. Trimming at V came to 4 bases and at J to 2 bases, leaving 8 bases not matched to a gene. The CDR3 is made up of 15 amino acids. Germline V gene data show CDR1 as GTSNPN and CDR2 as SVGIG (reference sequence).

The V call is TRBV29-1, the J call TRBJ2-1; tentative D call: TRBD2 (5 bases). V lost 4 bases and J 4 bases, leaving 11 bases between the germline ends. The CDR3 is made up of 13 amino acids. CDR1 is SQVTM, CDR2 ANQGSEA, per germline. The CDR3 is CSVAGRAYNEQFF. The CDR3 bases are TGCAGCGTTGCCGGGCGGGCATACAATGAGCAGTTCTTC.

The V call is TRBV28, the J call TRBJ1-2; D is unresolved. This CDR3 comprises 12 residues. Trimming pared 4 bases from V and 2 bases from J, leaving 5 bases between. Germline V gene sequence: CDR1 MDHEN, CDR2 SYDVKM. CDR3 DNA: TGTGCCAGCAGTTCCCAGAACTATGGCTACACCTTC. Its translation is CASSSQNYGYTF.

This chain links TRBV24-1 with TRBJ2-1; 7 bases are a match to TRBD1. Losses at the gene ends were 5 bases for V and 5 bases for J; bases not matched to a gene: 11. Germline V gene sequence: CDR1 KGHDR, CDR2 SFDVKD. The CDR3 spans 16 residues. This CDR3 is CATSGPQGFSNNEQFF. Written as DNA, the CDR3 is TGTGCCACCAGTGGGCCACAGGGGTTCAGCAACAATGAGCAGTTCTTC.

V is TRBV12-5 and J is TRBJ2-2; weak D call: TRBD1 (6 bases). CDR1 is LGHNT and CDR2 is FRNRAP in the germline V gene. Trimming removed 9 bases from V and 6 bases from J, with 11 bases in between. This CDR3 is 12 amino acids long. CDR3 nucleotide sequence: TGTGCTAGCTCCAGGGGTCCCGGGGAGCTGTTTTTT. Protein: CASSRGPGELFF.

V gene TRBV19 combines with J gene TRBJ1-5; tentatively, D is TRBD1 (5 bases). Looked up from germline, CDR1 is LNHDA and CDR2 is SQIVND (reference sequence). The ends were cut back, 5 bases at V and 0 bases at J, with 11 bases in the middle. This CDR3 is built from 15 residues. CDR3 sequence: CASSPGTHSNQPQHF. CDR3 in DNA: TGTGCCAGTAGTCCGGGGACTCATAGCAATCAGCCCCAGCATTTT.

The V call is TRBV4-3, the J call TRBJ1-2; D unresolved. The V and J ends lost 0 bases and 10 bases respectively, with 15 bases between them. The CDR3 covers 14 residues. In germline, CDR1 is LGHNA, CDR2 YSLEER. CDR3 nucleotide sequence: TGCGCCAGCAGCCAAGACTACCTTATGAAGCCCTACACCTTC. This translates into CASSQDYLMKPYTF.

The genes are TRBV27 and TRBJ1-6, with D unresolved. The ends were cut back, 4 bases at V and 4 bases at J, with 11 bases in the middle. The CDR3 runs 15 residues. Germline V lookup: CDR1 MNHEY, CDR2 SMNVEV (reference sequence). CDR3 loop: CASSWAAGYNSPLHF. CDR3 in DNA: TGTGCCAGCAGTTGGGCTGCGGGATATAATTCACCCCTCCACTTT.